This T cell receptor (beta chain) appears in the sequencing data of a study of blood T cell repertoires in COVID-19. This CDR3 has 14 residues. Trimming took 1 base from V and 5 from J, leaving 11 bases between them. Germline assignment: CDR1 LGHNA and CDR2 YNFKEQ. Authors' processing steps: Estimation of nucleated cell counts was performed using reference gene primer amplification. The assay was immunoSEQ multiplex PCR, and TCRdb's table has in-frame clones only and misses some. The DNA was the basis for D and trimming; V, J and clone size are from that table. Of a few hundred thousand clones in the sample, roughly 90% were seen once.

The sequence was obtained from a woman aged 55-69 years with COVID-19, enrolled during active disease. Material for sequencing was peripheral blood. The rearrangement links TRBV4-2 to TRBJ1-1; D gene uncertain. Written as DNA, the CDR3 is TGTGCCAGCAGCCAAGGGGGAGGAAAGACTGAAGCTTTCTTT. As protein: CASSQGGGKTEAFF.